This TCR beta chain was identified in a study of T cells in Graves' hyperthyroidism and ophthalmopathy. The sample holds many counts of this clonotype. Its antigen is currently unknown. The study defined stable Graves' hyperthyroidism as no ophthalmopathy progression within 18 months. Out of about 10 ml of fresh peripheral blood came the PBMCs. RNA transcripts served as the template for amplifying TCR beta CDR3 regions. The primer set for the first-round RT-PCR of the TCR CDR3 was HTBI. One entry per CDR3 protein results from TCRdb running MiXCR on the multiplex PCR reads. The sample holds under 550,000 distinct CDR3 sequences, roughly 15% seen once. Study results and caveats: Blood also carried most thyroid clonotypes expanded above 0.001.

Sequenced input: blood. The receptor comes from a woman under 30 with Graves' hyperthyroidism.

The CDR3 DNA is TGTGCCAGCAGCGACCTGACAGGAACCTACGAGCAGTACTTC. Protein: CASSDLTGTYEQYF. The chain combines TRBV27 with TRBJ2-7, with D tentatively TRBD1 (6 bases). Trimming stripped 6 bases from V and 2 bases from J, with 14 bases between. CDR3 size: 14 residues. Germline loops: CDR1 MNHEY, CDR2 SMNVEV (reference sequence).